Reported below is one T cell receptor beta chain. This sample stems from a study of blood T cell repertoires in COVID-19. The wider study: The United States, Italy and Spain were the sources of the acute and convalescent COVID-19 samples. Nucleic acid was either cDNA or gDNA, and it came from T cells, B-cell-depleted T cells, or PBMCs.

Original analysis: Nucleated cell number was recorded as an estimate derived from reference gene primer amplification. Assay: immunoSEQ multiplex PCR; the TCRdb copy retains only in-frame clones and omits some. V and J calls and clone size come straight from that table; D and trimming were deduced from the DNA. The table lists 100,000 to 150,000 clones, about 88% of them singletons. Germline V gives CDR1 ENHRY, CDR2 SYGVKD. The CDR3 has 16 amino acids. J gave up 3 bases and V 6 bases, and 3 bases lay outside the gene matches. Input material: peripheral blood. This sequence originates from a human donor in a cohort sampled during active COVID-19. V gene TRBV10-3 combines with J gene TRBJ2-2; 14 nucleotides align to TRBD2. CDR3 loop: CAISRTSGGYTGELFF. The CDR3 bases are TGTGCCATCAGCCGGACTAGCGGGGGGTACACCGGGGAGCTGTTTTTT.